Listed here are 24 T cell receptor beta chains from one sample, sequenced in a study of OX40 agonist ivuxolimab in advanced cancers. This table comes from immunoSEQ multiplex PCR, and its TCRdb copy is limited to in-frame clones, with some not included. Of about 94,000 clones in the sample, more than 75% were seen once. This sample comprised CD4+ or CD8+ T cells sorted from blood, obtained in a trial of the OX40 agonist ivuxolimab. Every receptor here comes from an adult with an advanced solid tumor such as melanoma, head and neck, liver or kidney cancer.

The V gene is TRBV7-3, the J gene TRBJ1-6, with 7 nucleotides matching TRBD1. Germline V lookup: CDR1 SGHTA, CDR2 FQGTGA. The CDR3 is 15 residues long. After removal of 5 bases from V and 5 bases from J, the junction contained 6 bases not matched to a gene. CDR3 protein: CASSLDRVDNSPLHF. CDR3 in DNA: TGTGCCAGCAGCCTCGACAGGGTGGATAATTCACCCCTCCACTTT.

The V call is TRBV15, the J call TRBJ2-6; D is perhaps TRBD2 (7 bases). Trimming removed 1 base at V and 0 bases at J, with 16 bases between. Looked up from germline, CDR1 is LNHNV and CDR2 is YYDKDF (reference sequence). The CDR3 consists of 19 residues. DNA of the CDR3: TGTGCCACCAGCAGAGTAGCCGAAGGGGGGGTCTCTGGGGCCAACGTCCTGACTTTC. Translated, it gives CATSRVAEGGVSGANVLTF.

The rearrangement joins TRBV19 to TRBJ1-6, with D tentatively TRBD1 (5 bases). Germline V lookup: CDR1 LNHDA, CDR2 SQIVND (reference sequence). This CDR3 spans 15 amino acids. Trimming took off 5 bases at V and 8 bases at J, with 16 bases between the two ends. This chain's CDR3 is CASSRGGVWDSPLHF. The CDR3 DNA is TGTGCCAGTAGTCGGGGCGGGGTTTGGGATTCACCCCTCCACTTT.

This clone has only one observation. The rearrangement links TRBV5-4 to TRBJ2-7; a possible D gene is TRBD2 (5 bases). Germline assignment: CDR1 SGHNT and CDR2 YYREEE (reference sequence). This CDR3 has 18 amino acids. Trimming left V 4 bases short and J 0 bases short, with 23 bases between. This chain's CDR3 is CASSNPVGRVGSSYEQYF. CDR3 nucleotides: TGTGCCAGCAGCAACCCGGTGGGGAGAGTGGGCAGCTCCTACGAGCAGTACTTC.

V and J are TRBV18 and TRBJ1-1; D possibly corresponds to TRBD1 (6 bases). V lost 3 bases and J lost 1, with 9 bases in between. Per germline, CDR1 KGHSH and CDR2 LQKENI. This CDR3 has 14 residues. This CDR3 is CASSPNRENTEAFF. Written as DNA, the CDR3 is TGTGCCAGCTCACCCAACAGGGAGAACACTGAAGCTTTCTTT.

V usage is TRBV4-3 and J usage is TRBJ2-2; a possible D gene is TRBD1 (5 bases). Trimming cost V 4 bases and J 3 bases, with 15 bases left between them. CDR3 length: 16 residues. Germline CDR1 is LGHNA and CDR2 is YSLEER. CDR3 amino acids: CASSRRPQGDTGELFF. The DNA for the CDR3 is TGCGCCAGCAGCCGTCGCCCGCAGGGCGACACCGGGGAGCTGTTTTTT.

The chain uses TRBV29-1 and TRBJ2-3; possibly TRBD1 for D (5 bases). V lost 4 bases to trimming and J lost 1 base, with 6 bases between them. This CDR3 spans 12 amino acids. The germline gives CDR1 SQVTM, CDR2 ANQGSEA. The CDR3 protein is CSVVRGTDTQYF. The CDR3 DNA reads TGCAGCGTTGTCAGGGGCACAGATACGCAGTATTTT.

The CDR3, as DNA: TGTGCCAGCAGCTTGGTAGGTAGGGGGTCCTACGAGCAGTACTTC. Translated: CASSLVGRGSYEQYF. V and J are TRBV5-6 and TRBJ2-7, with D perhaps matching TRBD1 (6 bases). V shed 0 bases and J shed 1 base, with 11 bases lying between them. The CDR3 extends over 15 amino acids. Germline V gene sequence: CDR1 SGHDT, CDR2 YYEEEE. The full variable domain, with the rest looked up from reference TRBV5-6 and TRBJ2-7, is DAGVTQSPTHLIKTRGQQVTLRCSPKSGHDTVSWYQQALGQGPQFIFQYYEEEERQRGNFPDRFSGHQFPNYSSELNVNALLLGDSALYLCASSLVGRGSYEQYFGPGTRLTVT.

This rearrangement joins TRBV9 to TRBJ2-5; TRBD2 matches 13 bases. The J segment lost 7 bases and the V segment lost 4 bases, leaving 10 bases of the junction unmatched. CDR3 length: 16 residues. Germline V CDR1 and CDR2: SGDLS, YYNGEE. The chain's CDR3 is CASSKPTSGGLGTQYF. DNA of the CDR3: TGTGCCAGCAGCAAACCGACTAGCGGGGGGTTGGGGACCCAGTACTTC.

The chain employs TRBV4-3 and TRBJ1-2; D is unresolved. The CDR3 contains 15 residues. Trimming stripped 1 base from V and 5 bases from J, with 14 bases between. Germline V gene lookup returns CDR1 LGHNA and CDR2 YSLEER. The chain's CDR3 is CASSQAGTGRYGYTF. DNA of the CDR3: TGCGCCAGCAGCCAAGCGGGTACGGGCCGATATGGCTACACCTTC.

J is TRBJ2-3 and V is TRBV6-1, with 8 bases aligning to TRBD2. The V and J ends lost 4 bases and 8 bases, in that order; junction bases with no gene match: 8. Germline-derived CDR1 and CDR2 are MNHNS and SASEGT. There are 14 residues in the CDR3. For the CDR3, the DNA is TGTGCCAGCAGTGTAGCGGGGAGGTGGGGTACGCAGTATTTT. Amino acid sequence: CASSVAGRWGTQYF.

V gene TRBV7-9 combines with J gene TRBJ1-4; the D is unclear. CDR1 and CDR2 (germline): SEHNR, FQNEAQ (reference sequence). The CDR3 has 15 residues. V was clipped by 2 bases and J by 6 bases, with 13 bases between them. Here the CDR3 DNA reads TGTGCCAGCAGCTTATATGGTGGGGAGGATGAAAAACTGTTTTTT. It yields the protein CASSLYGGEDEKLFF. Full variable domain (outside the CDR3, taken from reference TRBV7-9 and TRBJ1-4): DTGVSQNPRHKITKRGQNVTFRCDPISEHNRLYWYRQTLGQGPEFLTYFQNEAQLEKSRLLSDRFSAERPKGSFSTLEIQRTEQGDSAMYLCASSLYGGEDEKLFFGSGTQLSVL.

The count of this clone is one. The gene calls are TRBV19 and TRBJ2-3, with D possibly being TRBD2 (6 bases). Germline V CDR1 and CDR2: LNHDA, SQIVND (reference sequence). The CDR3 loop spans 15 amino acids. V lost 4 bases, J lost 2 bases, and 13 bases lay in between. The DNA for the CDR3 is TGTGCCAGTAGTAACCGGGACTCCTACACAGATACGCAGTATTTT. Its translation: CASSNRDSYTDTQYF.

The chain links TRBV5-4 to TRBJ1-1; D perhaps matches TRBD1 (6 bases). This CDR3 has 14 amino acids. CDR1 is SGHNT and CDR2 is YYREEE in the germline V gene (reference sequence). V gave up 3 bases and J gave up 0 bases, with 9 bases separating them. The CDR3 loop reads CASSWGTLNTEAFF. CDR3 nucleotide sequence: TGTGCCAGCAGCTGGGGGACACTGAACACTGAAGCTTTCTTT.

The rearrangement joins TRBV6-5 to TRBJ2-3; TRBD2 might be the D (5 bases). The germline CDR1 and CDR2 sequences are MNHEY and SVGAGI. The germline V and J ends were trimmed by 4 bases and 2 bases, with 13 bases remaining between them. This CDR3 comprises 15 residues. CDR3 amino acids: CASSSGGQTTDTQYF. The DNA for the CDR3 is TGTGCCAGCAGTTCAGGAGGCCAGACCACAGATACGCAGTATTTT.

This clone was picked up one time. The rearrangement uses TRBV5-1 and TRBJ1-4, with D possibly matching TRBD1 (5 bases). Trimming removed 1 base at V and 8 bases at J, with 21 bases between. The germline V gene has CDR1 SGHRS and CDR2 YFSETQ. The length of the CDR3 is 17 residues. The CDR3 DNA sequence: TGCGCCAGCAGCTTGACCCCCGACCGGGGGGTCGGGGAAAAACTGTTTTTT. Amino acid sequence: CASSLTPDRGVGEKLFF.

The CDR3 region is CASSAVNRDLGTGELFF. The CDR3 region has the DNA TGTGCCAGCAGCGCAGTGAACCGGGACTTAGGCACCGGGGAGCTGTTTTTT. V usage is TRBV9 and J usage is TRBJ2-2, with D perhaps TRBD2 (6 bases). The germline V gene has CDR1 SGDLS and CDR2 YYNGEE. Between the trimmed V and J ends, which lost 3 bases and 4 bases, there was a span of 19 bases. The CDR3 contains 17 residues.

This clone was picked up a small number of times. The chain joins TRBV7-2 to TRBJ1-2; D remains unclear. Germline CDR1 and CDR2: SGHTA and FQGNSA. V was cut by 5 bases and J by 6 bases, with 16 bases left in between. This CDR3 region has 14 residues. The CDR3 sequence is CASSIGPLTNGYTF. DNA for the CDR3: TGTGCCAGCAGCATAGGACCGTTAACTAATGGCTACACCTTC.

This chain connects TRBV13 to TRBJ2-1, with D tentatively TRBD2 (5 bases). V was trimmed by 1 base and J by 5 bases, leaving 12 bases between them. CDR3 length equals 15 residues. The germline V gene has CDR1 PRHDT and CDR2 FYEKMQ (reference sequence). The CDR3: CASSLVSGKDNEQFF. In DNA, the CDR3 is TGTGCCAGCAGCTTAGTCAGCGGAAAGGACAATGAGCAGTTCTTC.

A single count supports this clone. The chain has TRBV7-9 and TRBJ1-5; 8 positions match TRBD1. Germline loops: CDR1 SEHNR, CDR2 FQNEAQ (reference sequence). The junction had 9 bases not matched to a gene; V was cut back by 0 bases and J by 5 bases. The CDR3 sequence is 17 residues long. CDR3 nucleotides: TGTGCCAGCAGCTTAGCGAGGGCAGGGGGCGCCGATCAGCCCCAGCATTTT. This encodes CASSLARAGGADQPQHF.

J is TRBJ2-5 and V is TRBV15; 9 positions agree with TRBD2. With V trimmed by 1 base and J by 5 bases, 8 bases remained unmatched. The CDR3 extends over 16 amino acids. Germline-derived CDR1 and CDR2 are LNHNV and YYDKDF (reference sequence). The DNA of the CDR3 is TGTGCCACCAGCAGAGGGGGTAGCGGGGGACCGGAGACCCAGTACTTC. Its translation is CATSRGGSGGPETQYF.

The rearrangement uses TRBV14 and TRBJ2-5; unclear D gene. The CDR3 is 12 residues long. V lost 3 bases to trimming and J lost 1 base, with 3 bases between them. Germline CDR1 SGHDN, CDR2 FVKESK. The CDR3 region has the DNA TGTGCCAGCAGCCATGTCCAAGAGACCCAGTACTTC. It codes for CASSHVQETQYF.

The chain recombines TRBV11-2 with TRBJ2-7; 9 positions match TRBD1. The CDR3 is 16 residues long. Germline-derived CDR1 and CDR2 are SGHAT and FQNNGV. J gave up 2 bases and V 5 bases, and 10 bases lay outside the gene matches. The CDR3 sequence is CASSHPPGTGTYEQYF. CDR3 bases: TGTGCCAGCAGCCACCCTCCCGGGACAGGGACCTACGAGCAGTACTTC.

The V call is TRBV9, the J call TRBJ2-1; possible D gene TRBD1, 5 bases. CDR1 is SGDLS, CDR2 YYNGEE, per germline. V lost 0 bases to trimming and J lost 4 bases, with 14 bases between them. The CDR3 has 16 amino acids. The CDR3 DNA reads TGTGCCAGCAGCGTAGCCGCTCTTAGGGGTTACAATGAGCAGTTCTTC. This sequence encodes CASSVAALRGYNEQFF. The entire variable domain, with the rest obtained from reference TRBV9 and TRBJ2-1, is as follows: DSGVTQTPKHLITATGQRVTLRCSPRSGDLSVYWYQQSLDQGLQFLIQYYNGEERAKGNILERFSAQQFPDLHSELNLSSLELGDSALYFCASSVAALRGYNEQFFGPGTRLTVL.